A selection of T cell receptor beta chains follows, all from one sample in a study of CD8 T cells in Susac syndrome. From the immunoSEQ multiplex PCR reads, TCRdb called clonotypes with MiXCR, one entry per CDR3 protein. The sample holds 200,000 to 250,000 distinct CDR3 sequences, approximately 94% seen once. Sequenced sample: CD4+ T cells from PBMCs. The source is a human donor with Susac syndrome. Each CDR3 is given with its conserved first and last residue. A D gene is named only where the DNA matches it firmly.

v_call,j_call,cdr3_length,d_call,cdr3_aa,cdr3_nt
TRBV7-2,TRBJ1-6,15,-,CASIPWSGDNSPLHF,TGTGCCAGCATCCCCTGGTCCGGGGATAATTCACCCCTCCACTTT
TRBV9,TRBJ2-3,16,TRBD2,CASNREGLSETDTQYF,TGTGCCAGCAATAGGGAGGGACTTTCCGAAACAGATACGCAGTATTTT
TRBV4-2,TRBJ1-2,15,-,CASSQEDPQDYGYTF,TGTGCCAGCAGCCAAGAGGACCCCCAGGACTATGGCTACACCTTC
TRBV30,TRBJ1-3,16,-,CAWSVIQVHSGNTIYF,TGTGCCTGGAGTGTTATACAGGTTCACTCTGGAAACACCATATATTTT
TRBV5-1,TRBJ1-1,13,TRBD1,CASSLSDRAKAFF,TGCGCCAGCAGCCTATCGGACAGGGCAAAAGCTTTCTTT
TRBV10-3,TRBJ2-5,16,-,CAISDPVWGGRETQYF,TGTGCCATCAGTGACCCCGTCTGGGGGGGCCGTGAGACCCAGTACTTC
TRBV6-6,TRBJ1-2,15,TRBD1,CASSSSGTANYGYTF,TGTGCCAGCAGTTCATCCGGGACAGCTAACTATGGCTACACCTTC
TRBV19,TRBJ2-3,15,-,CASSSRQISTDTQYF,TGTGCCAGTAGTAGTAGACAGATTAGCACAGATACGCAGTATTTT
TRBV5-1,TRBJ1-5,15,-,CASRQDGGSNQPQHF,TGCGCCAGCAGACAAGACGGAGGGAGCAATCAGCCCCAGCATTTT
TRBV6-5,TRBJ1-1,13,-,CASSVHMNTEAFF,TGTGCCAGCAGCGTCCACATGAACACTGAAGCTTTCTTT
TRBV9,TRBJ2-7,15,TRBD1,CASSVGGTEAYEQYF,TGTGCCAGCAGCGTAGGTGGGACAGAAGCCTACGAGCAGTACTTC
TRBV20-1,TRBJ2-3,11,-,CSRLALDTQYF,TGCAGTCGATTAGCTCTAGATACGCAGTATTTT
TRBV27,TRBJ2-7,13,-,CASSFEAQGEQYF,TGTGCCAGCAGTTTCGAGGCCCAGGGCGAGCAGTACTTC
TRBV7-2,TRBJ2-5,16,-,CASSSQSGQREETQYF,TGTGCCAGCAGCTCCCAGTCCGGACAGCGAGAAGAGACCCAGTACTTC
TRBV6-2/TRBV6-3,TRBJ2-7,13,-,CASSSSFDSEQYF,TGTGCCAGCAGCTCCTCCTTCGACAGCGAGCAGTACTTC
TRBV9,TRBJ1-6,16,-,CASSGVRGGQVSPLHF,TGTGCCAGCAGCGGGGTACGTGGGGGGCAGGTTTCACCCCTCCACTTT
TRBV13,TRBJ1-2,14,-,CASSPLRGDYGYTF,TGTGCCAGCAGCCCCCTCCGAGGGGACTATGGCTACACCTTC
TRBV12-3/TRBV12-4,TRBJ2-7,14,TRBD2,CASRSRGGSYEQYF,TGTGCCAGCAGGTCACGCGGGGGTTCCTACGAGCAGTACTTC
TRBV7-2,TRBJ2-1,15,-,CASSFRSFSYNEQFF,TGTGCCAGCAGCTTCAGGAGTTTCTCCTACAATGAGCAGTTCTTC
TRBV29-1,TRBJ2-1,16,TRBD2,CSVGRVSGGAYNEQFF,TGCAGCGTTGGTCGTGTTAGCGGGGGTGCCTACAATGAGCAGTTCTTC
TRBV20-1,TRBJ2-3,15,TRBD1,CSARGTGGVTDTQYF,TGCAGTGCTAGAGGGACAGGGGGCGTGACAGATACGCAGTATTTT
TRBV19,TRBJ2-4,12,-,CASLDSKNIQYF,TGTGCCAGTCTTGACAGCAAAAACATTCAGTACTTC